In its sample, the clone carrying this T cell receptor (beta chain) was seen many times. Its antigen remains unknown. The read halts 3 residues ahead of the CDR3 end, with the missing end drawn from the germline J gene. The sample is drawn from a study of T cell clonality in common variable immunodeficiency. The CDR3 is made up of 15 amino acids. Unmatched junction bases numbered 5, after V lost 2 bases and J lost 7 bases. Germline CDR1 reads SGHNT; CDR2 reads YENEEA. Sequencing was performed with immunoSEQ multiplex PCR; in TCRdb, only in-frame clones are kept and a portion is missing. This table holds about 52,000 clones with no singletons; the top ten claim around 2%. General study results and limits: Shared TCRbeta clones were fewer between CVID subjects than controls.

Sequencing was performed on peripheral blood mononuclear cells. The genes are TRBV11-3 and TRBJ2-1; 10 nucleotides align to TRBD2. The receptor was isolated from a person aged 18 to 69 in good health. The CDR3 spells CASSLLSGGANEQFF. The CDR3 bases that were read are TGTGCCAGCAGCTTACTCAGCGGGGGGGCAAATGAG.